These 32 T cell receptor beta chains originate from one sample sequenced in a study of immune characterization of retroperitoneal liposarcoma. TCRdb redid the calling of the PCR reads with MiXCR, one entry per CDR3 protein. Of roughly 10,000 distinct CDR3 sequences listed, around 28% are singletons. Source material: tumor tissue. All receptors derive from a female donor with retroperitoneal liposarcoma.

This chain links TRBV6-1 with TRBJ2-1, with TRBD1 identical over 9 bases. TRBJ2-7 explains the end of the DNA better; the J call may be wrong. The CDR3 is made up of 15 amino acids. CDR1 and CDR2 (germline): MNHNS, SASEGT. The CDR3 sequence is CASSQNRGLVNEQYF. The CDR3 nucleotides are TGTGCCAGCAGTCAAAACAGGGGGCTAGTCAATGAGCAGTACTTC.

V and J are TRBV4-3 and TRBJ2-5; D possibly matches TRBD1 or TRBD2 (6 bases each). The CDR3 runs to 16 residues. Trimming cost V 0 bases and J 6 bases, with 17 bases left between them. Germline V gene sequence: CDR1 LGHNA, CDR2 YSLEER. This chain's CDR3 is CASSQDPGGARQTQYF. The CDR3 region has the DNA TGCGCCAGCAGCCAAGATCCCGGGGGCGCGAGGCAGACCCAGTACTTC.

A few counts support this clonotype. The chain uses TRBV11-2 and TRBJ2-2, with D possibly matching TRBD1 (6 bases). V gave up 2 bases and J gave up 5 bases, with 12 bases separating them. CDR3 size: 15 residues. Germline loops: CDR1 SGHAT, CDR2 FQNNGV. The CDR3 DNA is TGTGCCAGCAGCTTATCCAGGGGAGTGACCGGGGAGCTGTTTTTT. Its protein is CASSLSRGVTGELFF.

V and J are TRBV7-8 and TRBJ2-1; the match to TRBD1 covers 9 bases. The CDR3 loop spans 16 amino acids. Germline CDR1 reads SGHVS; CDR2 reads FQNEAQ. J lost 10 bases, V lost 1 base, and 11 bases had no gene match. CDR3 bases: TGTGCCAGCAGCTTAGTGCCCGGGACAGGGTTGTACGAGCAGTTCTTC. Encoded protein: CASSLVPGTGLYEQFF.

By sample share, this clonotype is medium-sized. The chain couples TRBV7-8 to TRBJ2-4; D gene ambiguous. The J call may be in error: the DNA end matches TRBJ2-7 better. Germline CDR1 SGHVS, CDR2 FQNEAQ. CDR3 length: 14 residues. CDR3 sequence (DNA): TGTGCCAGCAGCTCCCCGGAAGGGTTTCCCGAGCAGTACTTC. Translated: CASSSPEGFPEQYF.

In DNA, the CDR3 is TGTGCCAGCAGCAATCCGGGACACCAAAGCTCCTACAATGAGCAGTTCTTC. Its protein product is CASSNPGHQSSYNEQFF. The chain has TRBV7-4 and TRBJ2-1, with D maybe TRBD1 (6 bases). Germline CDR1 reads SGHVT; CDR2 reads SQSDAQ. Trimming shortened V by 5 bases and J by 0 bases, and 17 bases separated the two germline ends. The CDR3 totals 17 residues. Using reference TRBV7-4 and TRBJ2-1 for the parts outside the CDR3, the full variable domain is GAGVSQSPRYKVAKRGRDVALRCDSISGHVTLYWYRQTLGQGSEVLTYSQSDAQRDKSGRPSGRFSAERPERSVSTLKIQRTEQGDSAVYLCASSNPGHQSSYNEQFFGPGTRLTVL.

By share, this clonotype counts as medium-sized (0.01 to 0.1%). The V and J genes are TRBV6-1 and TRBJ2-2; 9 nucleotides match TRBD2. V lost 7 bases, J lost 3 bases, and 9 bases stayed unmatched. CDR3 length: 16 amino acids. The germline V gene encodes CDR1 MNHNS and CDR2 SASEGT. The CDR3 protein is CASKLAGTRHTGELFF. In DNA, the CDR3 is TGTGCCAGCAAGCTAGCGGGGACACGGCACACCGGGGAGCTGTTTTTT.

The chain couples TRBV6-1 to TRBJ1-2; possible D gene TRBD1, 6 bases. The germline V and J ends were trimmed by 5 bases and 7 bases, with 14 bases remaining between them. The germline V gene encodes CDR1 MNHNS and CDR2 SASEGT. This CDR3 has 13 residues. The CDR3 bases are TGTGCCAGCAGTTCGGGGGGGCGTTTTGGCTACACCTTC. Translated: CASSSGGRFGYTF.

The CDR3 sequence is CASSLGPDNEQFF. CDR3 nucleotides: TGTGCCAGCAGCTTGGGACCTGACAATGAGCAGTTCTTC. The V and J genes are TRBV7-2 and TRBJ2-1; D assignment may be TRBD1 or TRBD2 (5 bases each). CDR1 is SGHTA and CDR2 is FQGNSA in the germline V gene. V gave up 3 bases and J gave up 5 bases, with 8 bases separating them. The CDR3 has 13 residues.

In this sample, this clonotype turned up a few times. The rearrangement uses TRBV7-8 and TRBJ1-1, with 10 positions matching TRBD1. The germline V gene encodes CDR1 SGHVS and CDR2 FQNEAQ. The CDR3 spans 18 residues. The V and J ends lost 5 bases and 1 base, in that order; junction bases with no gene match: 13. For the CDR3, the DNA is TGTGCCAGCAGCCCCCGGGCGGACAGGGGGGATAAGAACACTGAAGCTTTCTTT. Translating it yields CASSPRADRGDKNTEAFF.

J is TRBJ2-3 and V is TRBV12-3 or TRBV12-4; D gene uncertain. Trimming shortened V by 6 bases and J by 0 bases, and 7 bases separated the two germline ends. This CDR3 region has 13 residues. CDR3 sequence (DNA): TGTGCCAGCAGCCCTACCAGCACAGATACGCAGTATTTT. This codes for CASSPTSTDTQYF.

This clonotype qualifies as medium-sized. This chain connects TRBV7-6 to TRBJ2-1, with D unclear. V was shortened by 5 bases and J by 13 bases, with 15 bases between the two germline ends. This CDR3 is built from 12 residues. Germline loops: CDR1 SGHVS, CDR2 FNYEAQ. The CDR3 nucleotides read TGTGCCAGCAGCCAAAATCCGGGTCCCCAGTTCTTC. Translation: CASSQNPGPQFF.

In its sample, this clonotype was seen a few times. The gene calls are TRBV10-3 and TRBJ1-2; a possible D gene is TRBD1 (5 bases). CDR3 length equals 12 residues. Deletions cut 9 bases from V and 2 bases from J, with 10 bases between. Germline CDR1 is ENHRY and CDR2 is SYGVKD. The CDR3 sequence is CAIQVPNYGYTF. CDR3 bases: TGTGCCATACAGGTACCCAACTATGGCTACACCTTC.

This clonotype qualifies as medium-sized. V and J are TRBV6-1 and TRBJ1-1, with D possibly matching TRBD1 (6 bases). Trimming took 8 bases from V and 2 from J, leaving 15 bases between them. CDR1 and CDR2 from the germline V gene are MNHNS and SASEGT. The CDR3 runs to 14 residues. The CDR3, as DNA: TGTGCCAGCTTTTCCCGAGGGGGAAACACTGAAGCTTTCTTT. As protein: CASFSRGGNTEAFF.

This clonotype was seen a few times. The chain is built from TRBV6-1 and TRBJ2-4; possible D gene TRBD2, 6 bases. Germline V lookup: CDR1 MNHNS, CDR2 SASEGT. V lost 7 bases and J lost 3, with 10 bases in between. The CDR3 length is 13 residues. The CDR3 loop is CASTEGFKNIQYF. In nucleotides, the CDR3 is TGTGCCAGCACGGAGGGCTTCAAAAACATTCAGTACTTC.

This clonotype is labeled medium-sized (0.01 to 0.1%). This sequence joins TRBV7-6 and TRBJ2-7, with D uncertain. The CDR3 sequence is 13 residues long. Germline CDR1 reads SGHVS; CDR2 reads FNYEAQ. Trimming removed 5 bases from V and 3 bases from J, with 11 bases in between. CDR3 amino acids: CASSTKPNYEQYF. For the CDR3, the DNA is TGTGCCAGCAGCACAAAACCAAACTACGAGCAGTACTTC. The complete variable domain, with remaining parts taken from reference TRBV7-6 and TRBJ2-7, reads GAGVSQSPRYKVTKRGQDVALRCDPISGHVSLYWYRQALGQGPEFLTYFNYEAQQDKSGLPNDRFSAERPEGSISTLTIQRTEQRDSAMYRCASSTKPNYEQYFGPGTRLTVT.

The chain combines TRBV6-1 with TRBJ1-6; D may be TRBD1 (6 bases). This CDR3 is built from 20 residues. Trimming shortened V by 5 bases and J by 0 bases, and 23 bases separated the two germline ends. Germline V gives CDR1 MNHNS, CDR2 SASEGT. Here the CDR3 DNA reads TGTGCCAGCAGTACTCATGGGGCAGGGGCTGGAAGCTCCTATAATTCACCCCTCCACTTT. Translated, it gives CASSTHGAGAGSSYNSPLHF.

The chain combines TRBV27 with TRBJ2-3; 9 bases map to TRBD2. The germline gives CDR1 MNHEY, CDR2 SMNVEV (reference sequence). The CDR3 loop spans 14 amino acids. V lost 6 bases to trimming and J lost 7 bases; unmatched junction nucleotides: 8. The CDR3 sequence: CASRAGGPGNTQYF. The CDR3 DNA reads as TGTGCCAGCAGGGCGGGAGGGCCGGGGAATACGCAGTATTTT.

V is TRBV3-1 and J is TRBJ2-5; D is possibly TRBD1 or TRBD2 (6 bases each). The J call may be mistaken, given a closer DNA end match to TRBJ2-1. Germline lookup yields CDR1 LGHDT and CDR2 YNNKEL (reference sequence). There are 15 residues in the CDR3. The CDR3 sequence: CASSRQMGGQGEQFF. DNA of the CDR3: TGTGCCAGCAGCCGTCAAATGGGGGGCCAGGGAGAGCAGTTCTTC.

This clonotype was seen many times. This rearrangement joins TRBV11-2 to TRBJ2-5; no definite D call. There are 12 residues in the CDR3. The germline V gene encodes CDR1 SGHAT and CDR2 FQNNGV. V was clipped by 1 base and J by 4 bases, with 4 bases between them. The CDR3 DNA sequence: TGTGCCAGCAGCTTAGTCAGAGAGACCCAGTACTTC. It codes for CASSLVRETQYF.

The chain is built from TRBV12-3 or TRBV12-4 and TRBJ1-5, with a possible D match to TRBD1 (5 bases). CDR3 length: 14 residues. V was pared by 5 bases and J by 7 bases, with 15 bases between. CDR3: CASSHGQGRQPQHF. CDR3 bases: TGTGCCAGCAGTCACGGCCAGGGACGACAGCCCCAGCATTTT.

This clonotype is labeled medium-sized. The genes are TRBV25-1 and TRBJ2-2; no clear D. In germline, CDR1 is MGHDK, CDR2 SYGVNS. V was clipped by 0 bases and J by 6 bases, with 8 bases between them. The CDR3 totals 14 residues. The CDR3 sequence: CASSEYSAAGELFF. The CDR3 bases are TGTGCCAGCAGTGAATATTCGGCGGCCGGGGAGCTGTTTTTT.

This clonotype was found a few times. The V gene is TRBV12-3 or TRBV12-4, the J gene TRBJ2-1; D is unresolved. The tail of the sequence fits TRBJ2-7 better, so the J call may be wrong. This CDR3 region has 13 residues. CDR3 loop: CASSLAQFNEQYF. The CDR3 DNA is TGTGCCAGCAGTTTAGCCCAGTTTAATGAGCAGTACTTC.

The CDR3 sequence: CASSSTYDEQFF. The CDR3 region has the DNA TGTGCCAGCAGCTCGACTTACGATGAGCAGTTCTTC. The chain links TRBV11-1 to TRBJ2-1; D ambiguous. CDR3 length equals 12 residues. CDR1 and CDR2 (germline): SGHAT, FQDESV (reference sequence). V was pared by 4 bases and J by 8 bases, with 9 bases between.

The V gene is TRBV6-1, the J gene TRBJ2-1; 9 nucleotides align to TRBD2. This CDR3 has 15 amino acids. V gave up 6 bases and J gave up 10 bases; unmatched junction bases: 13. Germline V gene sequence: CDR1 MNHNS, CDR2 SASEGT. CDR3 residues: CASRTEAGGAYEQFF. CDR3 bases: TGTGCCAGCAGGACCGAGGCGGGGGGGGCCTACGAGCAGTTCTTC.

The chain is built from TRBV6-5 and TRBJ2-1; 7 bases are shared with TRBD2. CDR1 is MNHEY and CDR2 is SVGAGI in the germline V gene. Unmatched junction bases numbered 7, after V lost 0 bases and J lost 2 bases. CDR3 length: 17 amino acids. CDR3 DNA sequence: TGTGCCAGCAGTTACTCGGGGGGAGGGCCGGCCTACAATGAGCAGTTCTTC. Its protein is CASSYSGGGPAYNEQFF.

This chain uses TRBV11-1 with TRBJ2-2, with D unclear. In germline, CDR1 is SGHAT, CDR2 FQDESV (reference sequence). The CDR3 runs to 14 residues. Trimming removed 2 bases at V and 4 bases at J, with 8 bases between. CDR3 sequence reads: CASSLSLGTGELFF. CDR3 DNA sequence: TGTGCCAGCAGCTTATCTTTGGGCACCGGGGAGCTGTTTTTT.

A word on this clonotype: At one end the junction does not follow the germline gene, possibly because of a read error. The chain couples TRBV7-2 to TRBJ2-5; D may correspond to TRBD1 or TRBD2 (7 bases each). The germline V gene has CDR1 SGHTA and CDR2 FQGNSA. CDR3 length: 18 residues. CDR3 loop: CSSSLGGGRPLLGNEQYF. CDR3 nucleotides: TGTTCCAGCAGCTTAGGGGGCGGGAGACCGCTTCTGGGGAATGAGCAGTACTTC.

The rearrangement links TRBV6-6 to TRBJ1-1, with 11 positions matching TRBD1. V was clipped by 2 bases and J by 5 bases; unmatched bases: 4. CDR3 length: 15 residues. The germline gives CDR1 MNHNY, CDR2 SVGAGI (reference sequence). The CDR3 DNA reads TGTGCCAGCAGTTACGGGACAGGGGGTATGACTGAAGCTTTCTTT. Protein product: CASSYGTGGMTEAFF.

For this clonotype: With a much larger clone just one base away, this may be a read error. This rearrangement joins TRBV7-6 to TRBJ2-4; 9 positions match TRBD1. Germline CDR1 and CDR2: SGHVS and FNYEAQ. The CDR3 consists of 14 residues. CDR3 DNA sequence: TGTACCAGCAGCACACCCGGGACAGGGAAAGAGCAGTACTTC. It is translated as CTSSTPGTGKEQYF.

This clonotype showed up just a few times. This chain links TRBV24-1 with TRBJ2-1, with D tentatively TRBD1 or TRBD2 (5 bases each). The end of the DNA aligns better with TRBJ2-5, so the J call may be wrong. This CDR3 spans 14 amino acids. Germline assignment: CDR1 KGHDR and CDR2 SFDVKD. In DNA, the CDR3 is TGTGCCACCAGTGAGACCGGGACCCAAGAGACCCAGTACTTC. Its protein product is CATSETGTQETQYF.

Relative to its sample, this clonotype is medium-sized. The rearrangement joins TRBV12-3 or TRBV12-4 to TRBJ2-3; tentatively, D is TRBD2 (6 bases). The CDR3 loop spans 13 amino acids. With 4 bases removed from V and 5 bases from J, the gap between germline ends came to 10 bases. The CDR3 reads CASSSDGRDTQYF. The CDR3 DNA is TGTGCCAGCAGTTCCGACGGGAGAGATACGCAGTATTTT.